What follows are 6 T cell receptor beta chains derived from one specimen sequenced in a study of blood T cell repertoires in COVID-19. Assay: immunoSEQ multiplex PCR; the TCRdb copy retains only in-frame clones and omits some. The table includes approximately 400,000 clones, about 91% detected once. Material for sequencing was peripheral blood. Source of these receptors: a woman between 45 and 60 years old with COVID-19, enrolled during active disease.

As for this clone: This CDR3 is also generated by other DNA sequences in the sample. The chain links TRBV19 to TRBJ1-1; 8 bases map to TRBD1. Germline values: CDR1 LNHDA, CDR2 SQIVND (reference sequence). The CDR3 spans 13 residues. The V and J ends lost 5 bases and 6 bases, in that order; junction bases with no gene match: 5. The CDR3 spells CASSLTGVAEAFF. CDR3 nucleotide sequence: TGTGCCAGTAGTCTGACAGGGGTCGCTGAAGCTTTCTTT.

The V and J genes are TRBV30 and TRBJ2-2; 7 positions agree with TRBD1. Germline CDR1 GTSNPN, CDR2 SVGIG (reference sequence). V gave up 4 bases and J gave up 5 bases; unmatched junction bases: 13. This CDR3 spans 16 amino acids. The CDR3 nucleotides read TGTGCCTGGATCAAACGAGGGGGCGTCAGGACCGGGGAGCTGTTTTTT. It is translated as CAWIKRGGVRTGELFF. The full variable domain, rest sourced from reference TRBV30 and TRBJ2-2, is SQTIHQWPATLVQPVGSPLSLECTVEGTSNPNLYWYRQAAGRGLQLLFYSVGIGQISSEVPQNLSASRPQDRQFILSSKKLLLSDSGFYLCAWIKRGGVRTGELFFGEGSRLTVL.

This chain links TRBV15 with TRBJ1-4, with 8 nucleotides matching TRBD1. Germline CDR1 LNHNV, CDR2 YYDKDF (reference sequence). After removal of 1 base from V and 4 bases from J, the junction contained 5 bases not matched to a gene. The CDR3 length is 16 residues. The CDR3 DNA follows: TGTGCCACCAGCAGAGTTAGACAGGGGTTTAATGAAAAACTGTTTTTT. It translates to CATSRVRQGFNEKLFF.

The chain recombines TRBV30 with TRBJ2-7; D is possibly TRBD1 (5 bases). This CDR3 comprises 12 residues. CDR1 is GTSNPN and CDR2 is SVGIG in the germline V gene (reference sequence). V was pared by 8 bases and J by 1 base, with 12 bases between. The CDR3 sequence: CAGSTASYEQYF. The CDR3 DNA sequence: TGTGCCGGGTCGACAGCTTCCTACGAGCAGTACTTC. The variable domain in full, completed from reference TRBV30 and TRBJ2-7, reads SQTIHQWPATLVQPVGSPLSLECTVEGTSNPNLYWYRQAAGRGLQLLFYSVGIGQISSEVPQNLSASRPQDRQFILSSKKLLLSDSGFYLCAGSTASYEQYFGPGTRLTVT.

The chain combines TRBV4-1 with TRBJ2-5; D is undetermined. CDR1 and CDR2 from the germline V gene are MGHRA and YSYEKL. Trimming cost V 1 base and J 2 bases, with 11 bases left between them. This CDR3 is built from 15 residues. As DNA, the CDR3 is TGCGCCAGCAGCCAAGTTTCGGCAGCGCAAGAGACCCAGTACTTC. This translates into CASSQVSAAQETQYF.

This chain connects TRBV5-1 to TRBJ1-1; D ambiguous. Germline CDR1 SGHRS, CDR2 YFSETQ. The V gene lost 6 bases and the J gene lost 8 bases, with 11 bases spanning the gap. The CDR3 totals 11 residues. The CDR3 reads CASKDGIEAFF. In DNA, the CDR3 is TGCGCCAGCAAGGACGGGATAGAAGCTTTCTTT. Drawing the rest from reference TRBV5-1 and TRBJ1-1, the complete variable domain is KAGVTQTPRYLIKTRGQQVTLSCSPISGHRSVSWYQQTPGQGLQFLFEYFSETQRNKGNFPGRFSGRQFSNSRSEMNVSTLELGDSALYLCASKDGIEAFFGQGTRLTVV.